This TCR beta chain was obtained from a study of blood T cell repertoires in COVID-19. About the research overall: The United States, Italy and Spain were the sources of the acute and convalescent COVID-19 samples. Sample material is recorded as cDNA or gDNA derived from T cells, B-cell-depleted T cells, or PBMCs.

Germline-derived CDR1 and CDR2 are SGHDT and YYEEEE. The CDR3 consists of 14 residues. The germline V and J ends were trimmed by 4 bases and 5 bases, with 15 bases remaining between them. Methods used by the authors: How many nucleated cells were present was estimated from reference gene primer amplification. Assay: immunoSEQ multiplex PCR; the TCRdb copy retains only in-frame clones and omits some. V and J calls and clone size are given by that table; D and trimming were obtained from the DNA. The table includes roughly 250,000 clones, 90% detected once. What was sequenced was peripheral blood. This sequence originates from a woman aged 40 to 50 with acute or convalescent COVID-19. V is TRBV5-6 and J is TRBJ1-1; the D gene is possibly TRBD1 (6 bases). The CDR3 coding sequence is TGTGCCAGCAGCCCGGACAGCAAACGGACTGAAGCTTTCTTT. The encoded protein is CASSPDSKRTEAFF.